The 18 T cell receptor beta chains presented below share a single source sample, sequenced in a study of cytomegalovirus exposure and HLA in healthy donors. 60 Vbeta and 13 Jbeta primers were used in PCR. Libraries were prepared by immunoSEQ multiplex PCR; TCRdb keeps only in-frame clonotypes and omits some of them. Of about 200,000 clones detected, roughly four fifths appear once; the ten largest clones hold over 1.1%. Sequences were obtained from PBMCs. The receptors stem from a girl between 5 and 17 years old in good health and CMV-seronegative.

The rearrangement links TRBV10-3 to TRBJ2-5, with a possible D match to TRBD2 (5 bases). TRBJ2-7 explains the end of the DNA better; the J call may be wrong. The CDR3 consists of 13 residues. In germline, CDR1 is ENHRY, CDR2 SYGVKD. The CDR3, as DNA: TGTGCCATCAGTGAACCCGGGATCTACGAGCAGTACTTC. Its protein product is CAISEPGIYEQYF.

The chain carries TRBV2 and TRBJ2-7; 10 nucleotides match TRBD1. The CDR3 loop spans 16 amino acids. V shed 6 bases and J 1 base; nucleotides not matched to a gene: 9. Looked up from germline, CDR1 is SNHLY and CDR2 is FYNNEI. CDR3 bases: TGTGCCAGCAGCTTATCGACAGGGGGCGTATCCTACGAGCAGTACTTC. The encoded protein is CASSLSTGGVSYEQYF.

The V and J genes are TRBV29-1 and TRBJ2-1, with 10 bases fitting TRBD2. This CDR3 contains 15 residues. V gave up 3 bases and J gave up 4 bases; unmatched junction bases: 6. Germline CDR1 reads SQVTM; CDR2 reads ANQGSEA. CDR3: CSVDISGRGYNEQFF. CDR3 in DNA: TGCAGCGTTGACATAAGCGGGAGGGGGTACAATGAGCAGTTCTTC.

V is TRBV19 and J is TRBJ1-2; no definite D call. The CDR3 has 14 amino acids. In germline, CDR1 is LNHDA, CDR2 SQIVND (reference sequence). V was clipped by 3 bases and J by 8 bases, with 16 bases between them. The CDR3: CASSMGRSFQGYTF. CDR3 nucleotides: TGTGCCAGTAGTATGGGGAGATCCTTCCAGGGCTACACCTTC.

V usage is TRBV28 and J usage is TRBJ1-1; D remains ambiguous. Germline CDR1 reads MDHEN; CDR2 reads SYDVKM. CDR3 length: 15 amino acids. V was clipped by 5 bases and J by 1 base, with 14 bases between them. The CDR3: CASSEILPGNTEAFF. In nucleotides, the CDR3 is TGTGCCAGCAGTGAGATTCTCCCTGGGAACACTGAAGCTTTCTTT.

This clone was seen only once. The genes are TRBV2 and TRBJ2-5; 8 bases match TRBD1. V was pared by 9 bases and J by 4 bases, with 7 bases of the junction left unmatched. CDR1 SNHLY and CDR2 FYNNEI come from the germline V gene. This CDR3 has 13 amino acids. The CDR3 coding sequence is TGTGCCAGTAAGGACAGGGACCGAGAGACCCAGTACTTC. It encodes CASKDRDRETQYF.

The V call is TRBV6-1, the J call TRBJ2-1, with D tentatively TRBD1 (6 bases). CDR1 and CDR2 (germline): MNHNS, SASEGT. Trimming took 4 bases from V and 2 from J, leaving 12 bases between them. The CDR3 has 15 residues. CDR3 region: CASSAVTGTYNEQFF. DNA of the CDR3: TGTGCCAGCAGTGCCGTAACAGGGACCTACAATGAGCAGTTCTTC.

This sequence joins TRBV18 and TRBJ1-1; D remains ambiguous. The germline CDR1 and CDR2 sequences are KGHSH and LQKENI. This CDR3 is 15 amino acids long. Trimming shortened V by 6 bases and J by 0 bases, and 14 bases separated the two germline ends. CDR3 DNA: TGTGCCAGCTCGCTAAGCGGCCAGATGAACACTGAAGCTTTCTTT. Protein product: CASSLSGQMNTEAFF. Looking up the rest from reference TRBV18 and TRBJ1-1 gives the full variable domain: NAGVMQNPRHLVRRRGQEARLRCSPMKGHSHVYWYRQLPEEGLKFMVYLQKENIIDESGMPKERFSAEFPKEGPSILRIQQVVRGDSAAYFCASSLSGQMNTEAFFGQGTRLTVV.

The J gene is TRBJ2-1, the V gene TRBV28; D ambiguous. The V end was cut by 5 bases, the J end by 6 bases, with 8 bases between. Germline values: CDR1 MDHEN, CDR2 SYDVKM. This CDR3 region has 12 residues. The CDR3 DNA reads TGTGCCAGCAGTCTAGGCTCCAATGAGCAGTTCTTC. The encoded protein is CASSLGSNEQFF.

The CDR3 nucleotides read TGTGCCAGCAGTTTAAACTGGGCAGCCGCTGGCTACACCTTC. Encoded protein: CASSLNWAAAGYTF. The rearrangement uses TRBV27 and TRBJ1-2; D is undetermined. The CDR3 loop spans 14 amino acids. Trimming shortened V by 2 bases and J by 7 bases, and 14 bases separated the two germline ends. Germline-derived CDR1 and CDR2 are MNHEY and SMNVEV (reference sequence).

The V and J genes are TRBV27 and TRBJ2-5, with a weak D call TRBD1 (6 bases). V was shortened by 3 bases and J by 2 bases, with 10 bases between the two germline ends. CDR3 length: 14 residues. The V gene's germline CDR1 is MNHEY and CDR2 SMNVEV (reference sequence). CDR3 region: CASSLNRAQETQYF. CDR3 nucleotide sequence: TGTGCCAGCAGTTTGAACAGGGCGCAAGAGACCCAGTACTTC.

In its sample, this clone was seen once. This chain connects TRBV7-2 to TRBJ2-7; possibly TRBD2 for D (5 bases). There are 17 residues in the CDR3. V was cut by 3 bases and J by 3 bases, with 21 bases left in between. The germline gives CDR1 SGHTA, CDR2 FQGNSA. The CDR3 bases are TGTGCCAGCAGCTTCTTGTATGAGGCTTCGGGGAACTACGAGCAGTACTTC. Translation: CASSFLYEASGNYEQYF.

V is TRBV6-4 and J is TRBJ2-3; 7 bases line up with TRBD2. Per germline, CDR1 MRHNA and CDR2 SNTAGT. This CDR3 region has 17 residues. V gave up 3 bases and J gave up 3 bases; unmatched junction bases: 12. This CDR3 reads CASSEGVGSGTTDTQYF. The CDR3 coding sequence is TGTGCCAGCAGTGAGGGGGTTGGAAGCGGGACGACAGATACGCAGTATTTT.

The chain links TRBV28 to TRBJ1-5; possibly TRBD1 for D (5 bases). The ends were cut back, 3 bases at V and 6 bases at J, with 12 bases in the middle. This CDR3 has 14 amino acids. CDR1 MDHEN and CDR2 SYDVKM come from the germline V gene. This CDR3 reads CASSLVGVSQPQHF. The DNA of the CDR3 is TGTGCCAGCAGTTTGGTAGGGGTGAGTCAGCCCCAGCATTTT.

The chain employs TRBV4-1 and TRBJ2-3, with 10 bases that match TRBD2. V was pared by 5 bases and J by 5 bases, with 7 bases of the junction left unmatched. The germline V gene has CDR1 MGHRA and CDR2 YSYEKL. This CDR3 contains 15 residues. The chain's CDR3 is CASSIVAGGLDTQYF. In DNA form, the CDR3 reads TGCGCCAGCAGCATCGTAGCGGGAGGTTTAGATACGCAGTATTTT.

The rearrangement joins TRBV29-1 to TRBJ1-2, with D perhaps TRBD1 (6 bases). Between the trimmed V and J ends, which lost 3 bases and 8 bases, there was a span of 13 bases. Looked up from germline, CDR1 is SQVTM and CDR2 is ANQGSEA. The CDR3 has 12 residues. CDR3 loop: CSVDRQGTGYTF. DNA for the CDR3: TGCAGCGTTGATCGCCAGGGGACCGGCTACACCTTC.

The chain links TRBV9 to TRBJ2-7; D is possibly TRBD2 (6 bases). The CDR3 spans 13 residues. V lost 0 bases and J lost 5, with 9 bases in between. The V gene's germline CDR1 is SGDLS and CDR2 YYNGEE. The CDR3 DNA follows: TGTGCCAGCAGCGTAGCGGGAGCCCACGAGCAGTACTTC. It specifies CASSVAGAHEQYF.

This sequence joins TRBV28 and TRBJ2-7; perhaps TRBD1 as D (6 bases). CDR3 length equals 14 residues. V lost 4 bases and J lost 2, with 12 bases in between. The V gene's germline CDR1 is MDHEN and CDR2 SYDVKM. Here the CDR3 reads CASSSGDTTYEQYF. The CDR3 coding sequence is TGTGCCAGCAGTTCAGGGGACACAACCTACGAGCAGTACTTC.